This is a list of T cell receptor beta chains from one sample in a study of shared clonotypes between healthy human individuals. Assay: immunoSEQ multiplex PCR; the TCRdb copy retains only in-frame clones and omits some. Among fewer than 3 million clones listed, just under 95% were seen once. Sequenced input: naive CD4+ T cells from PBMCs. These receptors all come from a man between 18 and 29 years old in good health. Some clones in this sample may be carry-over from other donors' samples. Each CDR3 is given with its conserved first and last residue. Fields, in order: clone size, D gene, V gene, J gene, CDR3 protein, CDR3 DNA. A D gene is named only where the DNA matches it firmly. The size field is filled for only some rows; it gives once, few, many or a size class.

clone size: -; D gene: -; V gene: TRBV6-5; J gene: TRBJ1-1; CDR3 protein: CASSPGGGNTEAFF; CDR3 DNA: TGTGCCAGCAGCCCCGGAGGGGGGAACACTGAAGCTTTCTTT
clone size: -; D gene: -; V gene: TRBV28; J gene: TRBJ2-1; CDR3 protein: CASSLSGTLVYEQFF; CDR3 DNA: TGTGCCAGCAGTTTATCCGGGACGTTAGTCTATGAGCAGTTCTTC
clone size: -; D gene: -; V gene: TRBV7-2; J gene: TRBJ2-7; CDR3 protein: CASSLIPVGEQYF; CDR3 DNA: TGTGCCAGCAGCTTGATTCCGGTCGGGGAGCAGTACTTC
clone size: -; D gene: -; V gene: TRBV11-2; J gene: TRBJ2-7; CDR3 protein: CASSSDSYVSYEQYF; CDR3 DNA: TGTGCCAGCAGCTCGGACAGCTATGTCTCCTACGAGCAGTACTTC
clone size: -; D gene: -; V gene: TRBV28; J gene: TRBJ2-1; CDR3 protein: CASSKHTGGYNEQFF; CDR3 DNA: TGTGCCAGCAGCAAACACACGGGCGGGTACAATGAGCAGTTCTTC
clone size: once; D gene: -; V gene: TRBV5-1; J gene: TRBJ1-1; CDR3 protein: CASSSGQPGNTEAFF; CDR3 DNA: TGCGCCAGCAGCTCCGGACAACCCGGGAACACTGAAGCTTTCTTT
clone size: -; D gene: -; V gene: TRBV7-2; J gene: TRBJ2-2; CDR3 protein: CASSSRTVGELFF; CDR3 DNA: TGTGCCAGCAGCTCACGGACAGTCGGGGAGCTGTTTTTT
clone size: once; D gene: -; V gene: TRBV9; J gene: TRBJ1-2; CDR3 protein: CASSELPDIRYGHTF; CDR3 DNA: TGTGCCAGCAGCGAGCTCCCCGACATTCGCTATGGCCACACCTTC
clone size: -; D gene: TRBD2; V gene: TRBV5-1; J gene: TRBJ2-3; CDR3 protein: CASSLGGLAGGPPDTQYF; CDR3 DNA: TGCGCCAGCAGCTTGGGAGGGCTAGCGGGAGGGCCTCCAGATACGCAGTATTTT
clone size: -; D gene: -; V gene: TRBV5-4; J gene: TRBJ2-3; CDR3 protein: CASSSGGADTQYF; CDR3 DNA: TGTGCCAGCAGCTCGGGCGGGGCAGATACGCAGTATTTT
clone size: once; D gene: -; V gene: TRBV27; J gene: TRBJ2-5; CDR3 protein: CATRPAGAETQYF; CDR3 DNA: TGTGCCACCAGGCCAGCAGGGGCCGAGACCCAGTACTTC
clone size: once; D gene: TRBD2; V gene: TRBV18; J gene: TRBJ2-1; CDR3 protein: CASSPTSGRGGEQFF; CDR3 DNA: TGTGCCAGCTCACCTACTAGCGGGAGGGGAGGTGAGCAGTTCTTC
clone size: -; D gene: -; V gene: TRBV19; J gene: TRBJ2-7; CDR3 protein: CASSGGGYEQYF; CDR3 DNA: TGTGCCAGTAGCGGAGGAGGGTACGAGCAGTACTTC
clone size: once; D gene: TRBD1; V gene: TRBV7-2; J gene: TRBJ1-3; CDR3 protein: CASSLQGQGASGNTIYF; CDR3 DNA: TGTGCCAGCAGCTTACAGGGACAGGGAGCCTCTGGAAACACCATATATTTT
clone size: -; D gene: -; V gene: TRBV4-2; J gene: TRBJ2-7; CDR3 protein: CASSRLSTYEQYF; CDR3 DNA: TGTGCCAGCAGTCGCCTATCCACCTACGAGCAGTACTTC
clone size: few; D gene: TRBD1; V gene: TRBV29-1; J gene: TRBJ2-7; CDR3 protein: CSVGVGQGKGEQYF; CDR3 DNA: TGCAGCGTCGGTGTGGGACAGGGGAAGGGCGAGCAGTACTTC
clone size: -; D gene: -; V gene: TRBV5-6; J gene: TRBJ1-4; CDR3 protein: CASSLTPRAGAGEKLFF; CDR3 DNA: TGTGCCAGCAGCTTGACCCCCCGGGCAGGGGCAGGTGAAAAACTGTTTTTT
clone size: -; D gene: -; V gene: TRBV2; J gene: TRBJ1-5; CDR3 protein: CASSEVSGYNQPQHF; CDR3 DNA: TGTGCCAGCAGTGAAGTTTCAGGGTATAATCAGCCCCAGCATTTT
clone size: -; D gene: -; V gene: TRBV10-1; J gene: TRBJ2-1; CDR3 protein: CASQPSASYNEQFF; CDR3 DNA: TGCGCCAGCCAGCCGTCAGCTTCCTACAATGAGCAGTTCTTC
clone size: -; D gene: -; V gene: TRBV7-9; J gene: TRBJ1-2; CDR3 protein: CASSLEGSSGGYTF; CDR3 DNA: TGTGCCAGCAGCTTAGAGGGCAGCAGCGGGGGCTACACCTTC
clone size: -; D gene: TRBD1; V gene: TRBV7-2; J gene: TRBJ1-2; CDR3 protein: CASSAGQGSGYTF; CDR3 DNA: TGTGCCAGCAGCGCTGGACAGGGCAGTGGCTACACCTTC
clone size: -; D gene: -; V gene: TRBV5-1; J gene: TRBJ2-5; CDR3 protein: CASSSQGGQETQYF; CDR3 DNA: TGCGCCAGCAGCTCACAGGGGGGGCAAGAGACCCAGTACTTC
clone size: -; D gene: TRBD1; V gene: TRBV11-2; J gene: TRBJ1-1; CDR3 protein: CASSLRLGHRGQENTEAFF; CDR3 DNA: TGTGCCAGCAGCTTGCGGTTGGGACATAGGGGACAGGAGAACACTGAAGCTTTCTTT
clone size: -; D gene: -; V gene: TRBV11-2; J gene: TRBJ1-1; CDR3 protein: CASSLEGTGAFF; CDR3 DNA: TGTGCCAGCAGCTTAGAGGGGACGGGAGCTTTCTTT
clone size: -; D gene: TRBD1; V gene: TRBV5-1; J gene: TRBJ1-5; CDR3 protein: CASSLDPGGGQPQHF; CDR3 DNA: TGCGCCAGCAGCTTGGATCCAGGGGGAGGGCAGCCCCAGCATTTT
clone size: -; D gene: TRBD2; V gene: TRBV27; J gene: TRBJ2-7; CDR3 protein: CASSCWDRLGRHSYEQYF; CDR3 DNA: TGTGCCAGCAGTTGTTGGGATCGCCTCGGGAGGCACTCCTACGAGCAGTACTTC
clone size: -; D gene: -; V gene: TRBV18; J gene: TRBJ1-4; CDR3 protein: CASRTRQDEKLFF; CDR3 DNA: TGTGCCAGTCGAACAAGGCAGGACGAAAAACTGTTTTTT
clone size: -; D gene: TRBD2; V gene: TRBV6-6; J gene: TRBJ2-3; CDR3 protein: CASRQPSGRRTDTQYF; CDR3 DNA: TGTGCCAGCAGACAACCTAGCGGGAGGCGCACAGATACGCAGTATTTT
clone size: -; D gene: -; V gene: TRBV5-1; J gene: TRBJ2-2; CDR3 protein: CASCNFANTGELFF; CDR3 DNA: TGCGCCAGCTGTAACTTCGCGAACACCGGGGAGCTGTTTTTT
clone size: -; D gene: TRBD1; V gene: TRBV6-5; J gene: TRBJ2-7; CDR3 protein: CASSYSAGQGGEQYF; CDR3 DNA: TGTGCCAGCAGTTACTCGGCGGGACAGGGGGGTGAGCAGTACTTC
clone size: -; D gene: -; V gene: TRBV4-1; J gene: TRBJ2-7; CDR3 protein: CASSQEITGGYEQYF; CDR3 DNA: TGCGCCAGCAGCCAAGAAATTACAGGTGGTTACGAGCAGTACTTC
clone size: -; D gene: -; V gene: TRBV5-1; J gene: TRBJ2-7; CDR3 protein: CASSLQGSYEQYF; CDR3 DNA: TGCGCCAGCAGCTTGCAGGGCTCCTACGAGCAGTACTTC
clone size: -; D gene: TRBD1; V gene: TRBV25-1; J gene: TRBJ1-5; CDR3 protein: CASSLRGRNQPQHF; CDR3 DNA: TGTGCCAGCAGCCTCAGGGGGCGCAATCAGCCCCAGCATTTT
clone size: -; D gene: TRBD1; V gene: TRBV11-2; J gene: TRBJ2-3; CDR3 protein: CASSLRPTQGAADTQYF; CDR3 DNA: TGTGCCAGCAGCCTAAGACCAACACAGGGGGCAGCAGATACGCAGTATTTT
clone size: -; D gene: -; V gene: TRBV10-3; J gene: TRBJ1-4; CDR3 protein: CAISQGNEKLFF; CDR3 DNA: TGTGCCATCAGTCAGGGGAATGAAAAACTGTTTTTT
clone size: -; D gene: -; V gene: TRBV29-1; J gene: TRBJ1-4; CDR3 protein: CSGAGVASVGLFF; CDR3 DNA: TGCAGCGGAGCAGGGGTAGCGAGCGTGGGGCTGTTTTTT
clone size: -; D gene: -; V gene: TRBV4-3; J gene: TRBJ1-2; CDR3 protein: CASSQDAWKQASGGYTF; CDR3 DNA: TGCGCCAGCAGCCAAGATGCTTGGAAGCAGGCGTCCGGTGGCTACACCTTC
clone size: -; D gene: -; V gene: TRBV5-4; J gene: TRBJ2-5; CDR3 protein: CASSLDRLETQYF; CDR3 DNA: TGTGCCAGCAGCTTGGATAGGCTGGAGACCCAGTACTTC
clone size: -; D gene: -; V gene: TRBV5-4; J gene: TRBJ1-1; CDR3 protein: CASSPPGLNTEAFF; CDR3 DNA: TGTGCCAGCAGCCCCCCGGGATTGAACACTGAAGCTTTCTTT
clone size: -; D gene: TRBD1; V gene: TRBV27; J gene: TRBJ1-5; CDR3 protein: CASSSPGQGNDGNQPQHF; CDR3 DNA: TGTGCCAGCAGTTCCCCCGGACAGGGGAATGATGGCAATCAGCCCCAGCATTTT
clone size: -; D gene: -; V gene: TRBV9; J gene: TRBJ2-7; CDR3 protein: CASSVAPGDYEQYF; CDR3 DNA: TGTGCCAGCAGCGTAGCCCCGGGAGACTACGAGCAGTACTTC
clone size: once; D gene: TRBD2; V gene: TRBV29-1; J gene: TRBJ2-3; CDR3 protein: CSVESGSSDTQYF; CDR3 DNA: TGCAGCGTCGAGAGCGGGAGTTCGGATACGCAGTATTTT
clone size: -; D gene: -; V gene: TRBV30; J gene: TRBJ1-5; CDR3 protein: CAWSFQWTDLQHF; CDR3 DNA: TGTGCCTGGAGTTTCCAATGGACCGACCTGCAACATTTT
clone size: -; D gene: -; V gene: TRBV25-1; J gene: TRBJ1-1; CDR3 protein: CASSELGREDTEAFF; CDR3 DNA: TGTGCCAGCAGTGAATTGGGCAGGGAAGACACTGAAGCTTTCTTT
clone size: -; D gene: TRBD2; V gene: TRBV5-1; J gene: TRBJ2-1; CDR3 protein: CASSLGPRVLAGGSYNEQFF; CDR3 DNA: TGCGCCAGCAGCTTGGGTCCGAGGGTTCTAGCGGGAGGCTCCTACAATGAGCAGTTCTTC
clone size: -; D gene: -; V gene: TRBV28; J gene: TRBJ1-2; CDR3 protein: CASSGTPGGMNYGYTF; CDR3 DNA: TGTGCCAGCAGCGGAACCCCGGGCGGAATGAACTATGGCTACACCTTC